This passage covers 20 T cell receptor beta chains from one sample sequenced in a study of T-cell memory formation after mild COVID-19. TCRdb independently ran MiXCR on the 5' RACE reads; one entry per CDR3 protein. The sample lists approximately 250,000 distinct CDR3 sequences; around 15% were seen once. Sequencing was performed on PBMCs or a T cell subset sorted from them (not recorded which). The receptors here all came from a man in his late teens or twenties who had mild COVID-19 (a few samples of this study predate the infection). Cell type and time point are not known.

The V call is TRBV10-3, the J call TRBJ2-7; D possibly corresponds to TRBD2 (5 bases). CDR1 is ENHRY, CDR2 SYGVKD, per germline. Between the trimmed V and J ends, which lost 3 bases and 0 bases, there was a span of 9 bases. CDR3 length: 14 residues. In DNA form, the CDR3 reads TGTGCCATCAGTGACGAACGGGACTCCTACGAGCAGTACTTC. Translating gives CAISDERDSYEQYF.

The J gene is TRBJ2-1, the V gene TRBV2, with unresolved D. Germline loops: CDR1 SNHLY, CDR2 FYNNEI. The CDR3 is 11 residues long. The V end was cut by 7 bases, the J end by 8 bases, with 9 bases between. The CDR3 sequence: CASIVYDEQFF. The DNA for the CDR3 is TGTGCCAGCATAGTCTATGATGAGCAGTTCTTC.

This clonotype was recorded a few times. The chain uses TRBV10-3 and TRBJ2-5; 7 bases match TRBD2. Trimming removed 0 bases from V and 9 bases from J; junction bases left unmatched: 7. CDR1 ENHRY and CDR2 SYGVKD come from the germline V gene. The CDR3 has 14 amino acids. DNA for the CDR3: TGTGCCATCAGTGAGTCGGCGGGGGAGGAGGCCCAGTACTTC. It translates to CAISESAGEEAQYF.

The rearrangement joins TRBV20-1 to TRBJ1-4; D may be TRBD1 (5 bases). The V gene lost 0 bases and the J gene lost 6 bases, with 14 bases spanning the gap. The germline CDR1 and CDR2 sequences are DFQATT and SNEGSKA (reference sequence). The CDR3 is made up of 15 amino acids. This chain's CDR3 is CSARDQGRADEKLFF. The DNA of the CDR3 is TGCAGTGCTAGAGATCAGGGTCGGGCCGATGAAAAACTGTTTTTT.

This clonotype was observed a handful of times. The CDR3 is CASRDRAGAPLHF. In DNA form, the CDR3 reads TGTGCCAGCAGGGACAGGGCCGGCGCACCCCTCCACTTT. This sequence joins TRBV2 and TRBJ1-6; 8 positions match TRBD1. This CDR3 contains 13 residues. Per germline, CDR1 SNHLY and CDR2 FYNNEI. The trim removed 6 bases at V and 11 bases at J, leaving 6 bases unmatched.

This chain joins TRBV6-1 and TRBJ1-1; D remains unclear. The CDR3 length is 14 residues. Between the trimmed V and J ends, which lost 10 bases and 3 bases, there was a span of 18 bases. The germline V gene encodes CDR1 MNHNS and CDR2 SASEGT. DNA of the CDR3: TGTGCCACCGACTCCAAGGAGACCCACACTGAAGCTTTCTTT. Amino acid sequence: CATDSKETHTEAFF.

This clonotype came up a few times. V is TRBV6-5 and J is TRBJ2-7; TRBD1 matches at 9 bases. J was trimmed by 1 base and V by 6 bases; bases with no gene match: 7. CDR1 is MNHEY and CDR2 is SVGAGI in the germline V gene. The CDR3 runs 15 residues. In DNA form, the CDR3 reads TGTGCCAGCAGACTCAGGGACAGGGAGTCCTACGAGCAGTACTTC. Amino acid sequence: CASRLRDRESYEQYF.

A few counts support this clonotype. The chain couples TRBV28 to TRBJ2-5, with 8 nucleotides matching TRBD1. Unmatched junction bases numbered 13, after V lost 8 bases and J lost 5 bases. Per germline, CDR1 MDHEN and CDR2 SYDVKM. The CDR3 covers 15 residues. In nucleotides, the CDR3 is TGTGCCAGCGGCTCCAGGGGGCTATCCAGGGAGACCCAGTACTTC. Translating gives CASGSRGLSRETQYF.

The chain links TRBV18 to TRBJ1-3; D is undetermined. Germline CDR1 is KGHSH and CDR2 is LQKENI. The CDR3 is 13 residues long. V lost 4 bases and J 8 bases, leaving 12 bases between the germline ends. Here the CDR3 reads CASSRENRDTIYF. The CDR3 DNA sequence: TGTGCCAGCTCACGCGAAAACCGGGACACCATATATTTT.

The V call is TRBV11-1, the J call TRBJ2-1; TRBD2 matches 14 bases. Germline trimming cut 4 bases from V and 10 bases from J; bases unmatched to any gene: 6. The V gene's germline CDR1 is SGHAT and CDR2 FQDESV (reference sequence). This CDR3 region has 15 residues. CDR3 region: CASSSTSGGAGEQFF. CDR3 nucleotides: TGTGCCAGCAGCTCGACTAGCGGGGGGGCCGGGGAGCAGTTCTTC. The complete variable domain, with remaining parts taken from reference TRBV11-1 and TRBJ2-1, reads EAEVAQSPRYKITEKSQAVAFWCDPISGHATLYWYRQILGQGPELLVQFQDESVVDDSQLPKDRFSAERLKGVDSTLKIQPAELGDSAMYLCASSSTSGGAGEQFFGPGTRLTVL.

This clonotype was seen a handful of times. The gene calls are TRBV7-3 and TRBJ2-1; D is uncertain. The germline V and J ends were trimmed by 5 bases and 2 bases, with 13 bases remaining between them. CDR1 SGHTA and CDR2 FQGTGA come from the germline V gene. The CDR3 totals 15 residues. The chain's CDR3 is CASSTDPRAYNEQFF. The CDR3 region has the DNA TGTGCCAGCAGCACCGACCCCCGGGCCTACAATGAGCAGTTCTTC.

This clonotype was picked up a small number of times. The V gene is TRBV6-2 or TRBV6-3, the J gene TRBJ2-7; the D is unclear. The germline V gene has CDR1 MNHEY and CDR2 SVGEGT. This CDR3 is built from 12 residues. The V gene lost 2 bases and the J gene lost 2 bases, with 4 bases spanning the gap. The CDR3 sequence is CASSYLTYEQYF. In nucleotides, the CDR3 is TGTGCCAGCAGTTACCTAACCTACGAGCAGTACTTC.

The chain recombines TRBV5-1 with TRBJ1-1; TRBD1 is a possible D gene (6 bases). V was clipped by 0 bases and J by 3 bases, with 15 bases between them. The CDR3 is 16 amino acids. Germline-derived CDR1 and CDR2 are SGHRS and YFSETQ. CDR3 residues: CASSLGTWAGDTEAFF. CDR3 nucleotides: TGCGCCAGCAGCTTGGGGACGTGGGCAGGGGACACTGAAGCTTTCTTT.

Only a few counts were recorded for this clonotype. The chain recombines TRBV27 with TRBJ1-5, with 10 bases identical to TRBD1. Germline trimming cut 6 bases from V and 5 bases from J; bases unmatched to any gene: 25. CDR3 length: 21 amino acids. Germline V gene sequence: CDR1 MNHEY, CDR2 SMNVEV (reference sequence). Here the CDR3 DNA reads TGTGCCAGCAGCTGGCCCCCCGGACAGGGGGATCAGGGGAGCGGGCATCAGCCCCAGCATTTT. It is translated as CASSWPPGQGDQGSGHQPQHF.

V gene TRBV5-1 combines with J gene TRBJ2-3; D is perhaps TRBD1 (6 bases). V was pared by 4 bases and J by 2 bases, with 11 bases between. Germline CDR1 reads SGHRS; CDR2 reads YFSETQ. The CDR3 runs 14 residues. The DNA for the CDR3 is TGCGCCAGCAGCGTCGGACAGCACACAGATACGCAGTATTTT. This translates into CASSVGQHTDTQYF.

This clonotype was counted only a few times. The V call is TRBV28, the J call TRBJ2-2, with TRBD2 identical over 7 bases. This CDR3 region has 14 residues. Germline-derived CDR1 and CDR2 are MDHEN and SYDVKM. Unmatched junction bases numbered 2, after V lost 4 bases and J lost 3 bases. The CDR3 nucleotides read TGTGCCAGCAGTTGGGCGGGGGACACCGGGGAGCTGTTTTTT. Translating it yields CASSWAGDTGELFF.

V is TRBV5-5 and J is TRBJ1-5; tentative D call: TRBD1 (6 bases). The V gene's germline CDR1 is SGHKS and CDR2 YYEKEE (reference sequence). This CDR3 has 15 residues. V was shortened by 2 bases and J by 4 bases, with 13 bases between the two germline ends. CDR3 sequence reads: CASSFGQSWNQPQHF. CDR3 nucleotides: TGTGCCAGCAGCTTCGGACAGAGTTGGAATCAGCCCCAGCATTTT.

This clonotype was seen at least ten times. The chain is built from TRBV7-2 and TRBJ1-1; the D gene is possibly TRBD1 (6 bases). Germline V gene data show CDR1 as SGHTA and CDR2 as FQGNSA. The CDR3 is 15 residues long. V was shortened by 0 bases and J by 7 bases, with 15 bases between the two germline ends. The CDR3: CASSLANQGIDEAFF. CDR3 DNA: TGTGCCAGCAGCTTAGCGAACCAGGGGATAGATGAAGCTTTCTTT.

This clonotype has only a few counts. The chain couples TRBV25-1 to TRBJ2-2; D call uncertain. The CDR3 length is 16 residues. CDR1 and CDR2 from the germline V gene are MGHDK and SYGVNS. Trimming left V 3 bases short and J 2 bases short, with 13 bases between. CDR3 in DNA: TGTGCCAGCAGTGATTTGAAAAATTCAAACACCGGGGAGCTGTTTTTT. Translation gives CASSDLKNSNTGELFF.

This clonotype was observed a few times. CDR3 sequence: CASSIAGTSGTDTQYF. The CDR3 DNA is TGTGCCAGTAGTATTGCCGGGACTAGCGGCACAGATACGCAGTATTTT. The V and J genes are TRBV19 and TRBJ2-3; 10 nucleotides agree with TRBD2. This CDR3 region has 16 residues. Germline-derived CDR1 and CDR2 are LNHDA and SQIVND (reference sequence). V shed 3 bases, J shed 1 base, and the junction held 4 bases outside the gene matches. The whole variable domain, filled in from reference TRBV19 and TRBJ2-3, reads DGGITQSPKYLFRKEGQNVTLSCEQNLNHDAMYWYRQDPGQGLRLIYYSQIVNDFQKGDIAEGYSVSREKKESFPLTVTSAQKNPTAFYLCASSIAGTSGTDTQYFGPGTRLTVL.